The 8 T cell receptor beta chains presented below share a single source sample, sequenced in a study of beta chain features in type 1 diabetes. The study reverse transcribed the entire isolated RNA, so it sequenced expressed TCRB transcripts. Data came from immunoSEQ multiplex PCR; TCRdb stores just in-frame clones and leaves some out. This sample has about 320,000 clones, with about 15% found just once. The source material was central memory CD4+ T cells from blood. These receptors were collected from a man in his thirties or forties in good health.

The rearrangement links TRBV19 to TRBJ2-3; a possible D gene is TRBD2 (6 bases). The CDR3 sequence is 16 residues long. Germline V CDR1 and CDR2: LNHDA, SQIVND (reference sequence). Trimming left V 4 bases short and J 1 base short, with 15 bases between. The CDR3 reads CASSTDFGGGTDTQYF. CDR3 DNA sequence: TGTGCCAGTAGTACGGACTTCGGAGGGGGCACAGATACGCAGTATTTT.

This chain links TRBV27 with TRBJ2-1; no definite D call. Looked up from germline, CDR1 is MNHEY and CDR2 is SMNVEV (reference sequence). The V end lost 6 bases, the J end lost 9 bases, and 18 bases lay between the germline ends. This CDR3 has 14 residues. This chain's CDR3 is CASRSISLDGEQFF. In DNA, the CDR3 is TGTGCCAGCAGGAGTATCTCCCTGGACGGTGAGCAGTTCTTC.

The chain carries TRBV5-4 and TRBJ1-2; D is undetermined. Germline assignment: CDR1 SGHNT and CDR2 YYREEE (reference sequence). Between the trimmed V and J ends, which lost 0 bases and 5 bases, there was a span of 14 bases. This CDR3 is built from 15 residues. The CDR3 sequence: CASSLETSSWYGYTF. CDR3 nucleotides: TGTGCCAGCAGCTTGGAAACATCCTCGTGGTATGGCTACACCTTC.

This clone has more than one count but fewer than ten. The chain employs TRBV7-9 and TRBJ2-7; the D gene is possibly TRBD1 (5 bases). The germline V gene has CDR1 SEHNR and CDR2 FQNEAQ (reference sequence). CDR3 size: 12 residues. V shed 3 bases and J shed 4 bases, with 7 bases lying between them. The CDR3 spells CASSFAGYEQYV. DNA for the CDR3: TGTGCCAGCAGCTTCGCAGGGTACGAGCAGTACGTC.

The rearrangement links TRBV5-1 to TRBJ1-2; no clear D. CDR3 size: 13 residues. CDR1 and CDR2 (germline): SGHRS, YFSETQ. The ends were cut back, 1 base at V and 6 bases at J, with 10 bases in the middle. In DNA form, the CDR3 reads TGCGCCAGCAGCTTGTTGGGCGGAGATGGCTACACCTTC. Translation: CASSLLGGDGYTF.

The sample holds a few counts of this clone. The CDR3 coding sequence is TGTGCCAGCAGCCACAGGGGGCCTCCCTACGAGCAGTACGTC. Amino acid sequence: CASSHRGPPYEQYV. The V gene is TRBV6-1, the J gene TRBJ2-7; 9 nucleotides line up with TRBD1. This CDR3 has 14 residues. J gave up 2 bases and V 6 bases, and 5 bases lay outside the gene matches. In germline, CDR1 is MNHNS, CDR2 SASEGT.

This clone turned up a few times. The chain has TRBV7-3 and TRBJ2-1; 13 bases fit TRBD2. CDR1 and CDR2 from the germline V gene are SGHTA and FQGTGA. There are 17 residues in the CDR3. The trim removed 4 bases at V and 5 bases at J, leaving 8 bases unmatched. The CDR3: CASSSTGLAGANNEQFF. The CDR3 DNA reads TGTGCCAGCAGCTCCACAGGACTAGCGGGAGCCAACAATGAGCAGTTCTTC.

The chain links TRBV2 to TRBJ2-3; maybe TRBD2 (5 bases). V lost 6 bases, J lost 1 base, and 8 bases lay in between. CDR1 SNHLY and CDR2 FYNNEI come from the germline V gene. This CDR3 comprises 13 residues. CDR3 region: CASRTGGTDTQYF. As DNA, the CDR3 is TGTGCCAGCAGAACCGGGGGCACAGATACGCAGTATTTT.